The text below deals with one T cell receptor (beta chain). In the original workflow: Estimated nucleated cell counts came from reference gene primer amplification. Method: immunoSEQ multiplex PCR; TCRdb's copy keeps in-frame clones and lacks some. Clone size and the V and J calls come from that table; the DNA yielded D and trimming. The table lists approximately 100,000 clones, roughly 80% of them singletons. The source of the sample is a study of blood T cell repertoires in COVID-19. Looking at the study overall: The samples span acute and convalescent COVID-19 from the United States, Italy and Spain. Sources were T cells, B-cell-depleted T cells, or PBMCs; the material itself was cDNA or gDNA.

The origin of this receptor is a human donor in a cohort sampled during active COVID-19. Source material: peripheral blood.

This chain's CDR3 is CASTQTGGGQPQHF. The CDR3 DNA follows: TGTGCCAGCACCCAGACAGGGGGAGGTCAGCCCCAGCATTTT. This chain connects TRBV28 to TRBJ1-5, with 9 bases that match TRBD1. V shed 7 bases, J shed 6 bases, and the junction held 7 bases outside the gene matches. Germline-derived CDR1 and CDR2 are MDHEN and SYDVKM. The CDR3 sequence is 14 residues long. Combining the CDR3 with reference TRBV28 and TRBJ1-5 gives the whole variable domain DVKVTQSSRYLVKRTGEKVFLECVQDMDHENMFWYRQDPGLGLRLIYFSYDVKMKEKGDIPEGYSVSREKKERFSLILESASTNQTSMYLCASTQTGGGQPQHFGDGTRLSIL.